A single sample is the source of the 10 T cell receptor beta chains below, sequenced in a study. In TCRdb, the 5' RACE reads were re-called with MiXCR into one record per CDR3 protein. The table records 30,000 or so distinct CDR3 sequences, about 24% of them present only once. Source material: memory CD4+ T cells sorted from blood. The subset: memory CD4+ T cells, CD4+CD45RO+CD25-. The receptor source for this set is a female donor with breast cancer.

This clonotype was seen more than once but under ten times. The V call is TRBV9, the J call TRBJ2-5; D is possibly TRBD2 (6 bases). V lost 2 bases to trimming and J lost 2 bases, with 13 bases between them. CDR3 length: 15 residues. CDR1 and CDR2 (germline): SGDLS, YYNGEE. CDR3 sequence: CASSVEGDSQETQYF. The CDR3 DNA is TGTGCCAGCAGCGTGGAAGGGGACTCTCAAGAGACCCAGTACTTC.

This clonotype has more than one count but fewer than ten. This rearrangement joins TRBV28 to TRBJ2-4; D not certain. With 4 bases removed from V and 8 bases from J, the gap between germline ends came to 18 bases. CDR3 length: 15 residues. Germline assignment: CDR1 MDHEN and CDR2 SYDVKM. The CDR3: CASSSPIPPGHIQYF. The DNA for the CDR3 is TGTGCCAGCAGTTCCCCTATACCCCCCGGGCACATTCAGTACTTC.

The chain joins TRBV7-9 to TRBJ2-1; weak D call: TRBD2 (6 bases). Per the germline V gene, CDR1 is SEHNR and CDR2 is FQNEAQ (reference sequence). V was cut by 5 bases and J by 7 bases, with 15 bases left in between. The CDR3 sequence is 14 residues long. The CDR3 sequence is CASSHPVGRNEQFF. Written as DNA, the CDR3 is TGTGCCAGCAGCCACCCCGTGGGGAGGAATGAGCAGTTCTTC.

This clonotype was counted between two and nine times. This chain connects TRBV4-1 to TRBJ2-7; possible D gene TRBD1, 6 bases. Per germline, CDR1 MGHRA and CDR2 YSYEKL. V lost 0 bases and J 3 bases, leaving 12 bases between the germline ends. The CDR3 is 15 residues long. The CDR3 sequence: CASSQEAGAVYEQYF. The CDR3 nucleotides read TGCGCCAGCAGCCAAGAGGCAGGGGCGGTCTACGAGCAGTACTTC.

CDR3 loop: CASSYGAPMNTEAFF. In DNA form, the CDR3 reads TGTGCCAGCAGTTACGGGGCGCCTATGAACACTGAAGCTTTCTTT. The rearrangement uses TRBV6-5 and TRBJ1-1; a possible D gene is TRBD1 (5 bases). The germline CDR1 and CDR2 sequences are MNHEY and SVGAGI. The CDR3 runs 15 residues. V shed 2 bases and J shed 0 bases, with 10 bases lying between them.

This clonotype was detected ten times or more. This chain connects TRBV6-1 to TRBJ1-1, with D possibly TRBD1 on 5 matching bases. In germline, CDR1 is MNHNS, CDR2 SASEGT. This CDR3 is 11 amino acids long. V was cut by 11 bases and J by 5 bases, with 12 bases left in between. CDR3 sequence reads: CAGQGRTEAFF. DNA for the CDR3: TGTGCCGGCCAGGGCAGGACTGAAGCTTTCTTT.

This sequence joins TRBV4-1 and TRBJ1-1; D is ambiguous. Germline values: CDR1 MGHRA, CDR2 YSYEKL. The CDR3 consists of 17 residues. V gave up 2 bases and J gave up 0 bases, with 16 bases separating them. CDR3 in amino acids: CASSQSPGQPMNTEAFF. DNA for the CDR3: TGCGCCAGCAGCCAATCCCCAGGCCAGCCAATGAACACTGAAGCTTTCTTT.

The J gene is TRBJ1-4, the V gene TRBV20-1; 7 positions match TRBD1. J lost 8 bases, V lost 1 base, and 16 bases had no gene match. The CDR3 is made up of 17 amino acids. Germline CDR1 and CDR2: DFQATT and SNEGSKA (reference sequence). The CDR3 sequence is CSARGAYTGAMVEKLFF. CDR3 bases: TGCAGTGCTAGAGGAGCCTATACAGGGGCGATGGTGGAAAAACTGTTTTTT.

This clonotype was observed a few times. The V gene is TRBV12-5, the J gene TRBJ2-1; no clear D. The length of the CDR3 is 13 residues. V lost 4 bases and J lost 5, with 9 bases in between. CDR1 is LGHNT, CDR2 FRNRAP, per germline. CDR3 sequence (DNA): TGTGCTAGTGGTTCCCTCTTCGACAATGAGCAGTTCTTC. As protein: CASGSLFDNEQFF. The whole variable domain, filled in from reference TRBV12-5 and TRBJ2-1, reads DARVTQTPRHKVTEMGQEVTMRCQPILGHNTVFWYRQTMMQGLELLAYFRNRAPLDDSGMPKDRFSAEMPDATLATLKIQPSEPRDSAVYFCASGSLFDNEQFFGPGTRLTVL.

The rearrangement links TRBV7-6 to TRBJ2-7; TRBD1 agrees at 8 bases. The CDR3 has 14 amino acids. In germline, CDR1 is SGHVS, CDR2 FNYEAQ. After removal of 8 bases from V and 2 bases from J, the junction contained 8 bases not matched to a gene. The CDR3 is CASGRGQGAYEQYF. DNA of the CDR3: TGTGCCAGCGGCAGAGGACAGGGTGCCTACGAGCAGTACTTC.